A selection of T cell receptor beta chains follows, all from one sample in a study of cytomegalovirus exposure and HLA in healthy donors. Assay used: immunoSEQ multiplex PCR; TCRdb lists only in-frame clones, some missing. The sample lists 110,000 to 150,000 clones, under 90% occurring once. Specimen: PBMCs. These TCRs come from a man in his forties in good health and CMV-seronegative. Each CDR3 is given with its conserved first and last residue. A D gene is named only where the DNA matches it firmly. Size is stated for part of the rows, as once, few or many counts, or as a class when the clone is expanded.

V gene	D gene	clone size	J gene	CDR3 protein	CDR3 DNA
TRBV5-1	.	.	TRBJ1-2	CASSLAVQTYNHGYTF	TGCGCCAGCAGCTTGGCCGTTCAGACTTATAACCATGGCTACACCTTC
TRBV19	TRBD1	.	TRBJ1-2	CASSTRQGIALGYTF	TGTGCCAGTAGTACCCGACAGGGGATCGCTTTGGGCTACACCTTC
TRBV6-5	.	.	TRBJ1-6	CASSLNSGLDSPLHF	TGTGCCAGCAGTTTAAATTCAGGGTTGGATTCCCCCCTCCACTTT
TRBV9	.	.	TRBJ1-3	CASSSHGGAHGNTIYF	TGTGCCAGCAGCTCCCACGGGGGGGCTCACGGAAACACCATATATTTT
TRBV11-3	.	few	TRBJ2-7	CASSLGRDNYEQYF	TGTGCCAGCAGCTTAGGTAGAGACAACTACGAGCAGTACTTC
TRBV5-1	TRBD1	.	TRBJ1-2	CASSPMTGGNYGYTF	TGCGCCAGCAGCCCGATGACAGGGGGGAACTATGGCTACACCTTC
TRBV7-9	TRBD1	.	TRBJ2-2	CASSLGGTGLVLVKGELFF	TGTGCCAGCAGCTTAGGGGGGACAGGGCTCGTTTTGGTGAAGGGGGAGCTGTTTTTT
TRBV6-1	TRBD1	.	TRBJ2-7	CATAGTGVNEQYF	TGTGCCACCGCCGGGACAGGGGTCAACGAGCAGTACTTC
TRBV7-8	TRBD1	.	TRBJ2-5	CASSQDRLSQETQYF	TGTGCCAGCAGCCAGGACAGGCTCTCACAAGAGACCCAGTACTTC
TRBV5-6	.	.	TRBJ1-1	CASSGDLRDTEAFF	TGTGCCAGCAGCGGGGATCTCAGGGATACTGAAGCTTTCTTT